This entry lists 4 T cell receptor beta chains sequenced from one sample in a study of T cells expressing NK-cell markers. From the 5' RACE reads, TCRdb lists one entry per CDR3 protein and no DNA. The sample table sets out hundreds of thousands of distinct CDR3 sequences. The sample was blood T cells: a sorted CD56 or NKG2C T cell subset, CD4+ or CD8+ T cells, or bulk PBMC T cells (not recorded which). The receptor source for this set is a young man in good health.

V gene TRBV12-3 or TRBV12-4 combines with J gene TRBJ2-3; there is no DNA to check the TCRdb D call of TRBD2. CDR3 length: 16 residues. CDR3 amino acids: CASSHSGRGSTDTQYF.

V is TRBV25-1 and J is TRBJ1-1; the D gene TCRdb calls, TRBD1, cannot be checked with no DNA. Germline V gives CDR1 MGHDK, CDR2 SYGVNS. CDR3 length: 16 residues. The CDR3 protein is CASSELDIFQYTEAFF.

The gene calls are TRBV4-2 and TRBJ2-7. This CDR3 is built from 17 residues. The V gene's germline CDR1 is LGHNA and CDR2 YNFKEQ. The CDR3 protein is CASSQGVLVEDSYEQYF.

The CDR3 sequence is CASRSSGSPDTQYF. The genes are TRBV27 and TRBJ2-3; the D gene TCRdb calls, TRBD2, cannot be checked with no DNA. The length of the CDR3 is 14 residues. Germline V gene lookup returns CDR1 MNHEY and CDR2 SMNVEV (reference sequence).